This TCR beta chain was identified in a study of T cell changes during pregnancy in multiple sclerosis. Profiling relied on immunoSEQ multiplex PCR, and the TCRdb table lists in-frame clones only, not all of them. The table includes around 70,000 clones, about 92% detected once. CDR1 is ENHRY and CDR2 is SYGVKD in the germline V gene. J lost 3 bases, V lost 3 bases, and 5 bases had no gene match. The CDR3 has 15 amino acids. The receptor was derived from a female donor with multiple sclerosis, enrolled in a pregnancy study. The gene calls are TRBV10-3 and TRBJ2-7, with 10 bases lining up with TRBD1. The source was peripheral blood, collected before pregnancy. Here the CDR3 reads CAISDRDRGIYEQYF. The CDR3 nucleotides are TGTGCCATCAGTGACCGGGACAGGGGAATCTACGAGCAGTACTTC.